Sequencing of this T cell receptor beta chain was carried out in a study of T cells in Graves' hyperthyroidism and ophthalmopathy. Study-wide background: Initial diagnosis, before any treatment, was when peripheral blood was collected. Notes on the study in general: Onset of ophthalmopathy came a median around 6.2 months after the model predicted it.

Amplification of TCR beta CDR3 regions used RNA as the template. HTBI primers were the set used in a first-round RT-PCR of the TCR CDR3. TCRdb processed the multiplex PCR reads anew with MiXCR; each CDR3 protein has one entry. The sample consists of 340,000 or so distinct CDR3 sequences, around a sixth of them appearing once. V was clipped by 8 bases and J by 4 bases; unmatched bases: 10. The length of the CDR3 is 14 residues. Many counts were recorded for this clonotype. Its target is not known. The specimen sequenced was blood. The receptor was derived from a man in his thirties or forties with Graves' hyperthyroidism. The chain combines TRBV12-3 or TRBV12-4 with TRBJ2-5, with 7 bases fitting TRBD1. The CDR3 DNA follows: TGTGCCAGCGGAAACAGGGGCATGGGAGAGACCCAGTACTTC. It is translated as CASGNRGMGETQYF.